Listed below are T cell receptor beta chains from one sample, sequenced in a study of cytomegalovirus exposure and HLA in healthy donors. Measured with immunoSEQ multiplex PCR; TCRdb has only the in-frame clones, and not every one. This table has about 160,000 clones, roughly 89% appearing once. Sequenced material: PBMCs. These receptors were taken from a man between 18 and 29 years old in good health and CMV-seropositive. Each CDR3 is given without its conserved first and last residue.

v_call: TRBV11-2
j_call: TRBJ2-7
cdr3_aa: ASSLQPSGTSKEQY

v_call: TRBV18
j_call: TRBJ2-2
cdr3_aa: ASSPPGLDIGELF

v_call: TRBV7-3
j_call: TRBJ2-1
cdr3_aa: ASSYRFISYNEQF

v_call: TRBV10-3
j_call: TRBJ1-2
cdr3_aa: AISESLGQGYGYT

v_call: TRBV5-6
j_call: TRBJ1-1
cdr3_aa: ASSMGSGNRLGAF

v_call: TRBV5-1
j_call: TRBJ2-7
cdr3_aa: ASSLEASRAGEQY

v_call: TRBV4-2
j_call: TRBJ2-1
cdr3_aa: ASSQDIGVGLKSYNEQF

v_call: TRBV6-1
j_call: TRBJ2-3
cdr3_aa: ASRAGGYPDTQY

v_call: TRBV7-2
j_call: TRBJ1-4
cdr3_aa: ASSLGRELF

v_call: TRBV11-3
j_call: TRBJ2-7
cdr3_aa: ASSPRGSGLAGGPYEQY

v_call: TRBV7-3
j_call: TRBJ2-7
cdr3_aa: ASSLNPGLSEQY

v_call: TRBV7-9
j_call: TRBJ1-1
cdr3_aa: ASSPTLSQRNTEAF

v_call: TRBV13
j_call: TRBJ1-1
cdr3_aa: ASSRELSLNTEAF

v_call: TRBV28
j_call: TRBJ1-2
cdr3_aa: ASSQTGRNYGYT

v_call: TRBV27
j_call: TRBJ2-7
cdr3_aa: ASSPQGARLEQY

v_call: TRBV6-1
j_call: TRBJ1-1
cdr3_aa: ASSGAHTWATEAF